The rows below give T cell receptor beta chains drawn from one sample of a study of regulatory T cells in long-lasting Graves disease. One entry per CDR3 protein results from TCRdb running MiXCR on the multiplex PCR reads. The repertoire holds a few hundred thousand distinct CDR3 sequences, with about 11% as singletons. The same sample was also used in a study of T cells in Graves' hyperthyroidism and ophthalmopathy.

The specimen comprised peripheral blood mononuclear cells (PBMCs), sampled at new diagnosis, from a patient treated with antithyroid drugs. The receptors shown here come from a young woman with Graves disease. Both conserved end residues are part of each CDR3. Fields, in order: D gene, V gene, clone size, J gene, CDR3 protein, CDR3 DNA. A D gene is named only where the DNA matches it firmly. Some rows mark clone size as missing; the rest say once, few, many or name a class of expanded clone.

D gene: NA
V gene: TRBV2
clone size: many
J gene: TRBJ1-1
CDR3 protein: CASTPLREAFF
CDR3 DNA: TGTGCCAGCACTCCCCTCCGAGAAGCTTTCTTT

D gene: NA
V gene: TRBV5-1
clone size: many
J gene: TRBJ1-6
CDR3 protein: CASSLTRGNSPLHF
CDR3 DNA: TGCGCCAGCAGCTTGACGAGGGGCAATTCACCCCTCCACTTT

D gene: NA
V gene: TRBV4-2
clone size: NA
J gene: TRBJ1-5
CDR3 protein: CASSRRDDPDSNQPQHF
CDR3 DNA: TGTGCCAGCAGCCGACGGGACGATCCGGATAGCAATCAGCCCCAGCATTTT

D gene: NA
V gene: TRBV7-8
clone size: many
J gene: TRBJ2-1
CDR3 protein: CASTQRDKVKAEQFF
CDR3 DNA: TGTGCCAGCACCCAAAGGGACAAAGTAAAGGCTGAGCAGTTCTTC

D gene: NA
V gene: TRBV6-5
clone size: many
J gene: TRBJ2-7
CDR3 protein: CASSSRVEDEQYF
CDR3 DNA: TGTGCCAGCAGTTCCCGAGTAGAGGACGAGCAGTACTTC

D gene: NA
V gene: TRBV7-9
clone size: many
J gene: TRBJ2-5
CDR3 protein: CASSLGPKETQYF
CDR3 DNA: TGTGCCAGCAGCTTGGGCCCTAAAGAGACCCAGTACTTC

D gene: TRBD2
V gene: TRBV28
clone size: many
J gene: TRBJ2-1
CDR3 protein: CASSPLGTSGASGVSYNEQFF
CDR3 DNA: TGTGCCAGCAGTCCCCTCGGGACTAGCGGAGCCTCGGGGGTCTCCTACAATGAGCAGTTCTTC

D gene: NA
V gene: TRBV7-9
clone size: NA
J gene: TRBJ2-3
CDR3 protein: CASSLGPPLGVADTQYF
CDR3 DNA: TGTGCCAGCAGCTTAGGCCCCCCTTTGGGAGTGGCAGATACGCAGTATTTT

D gene: NA
V gene: TRBV30
clone size: many
J gene: TRBJ1-1
CDR3 protein: CAWGGGVNTEAFF
CDR3 DNA: TGTGCCTGGGGAGGAGGGGTGAACACTGAAGCTTTCTTT

D gene: TRBD1
V gene: TRBV20-1
clone size: few
J gene: TRBJ2-3
CDR3 protein: CSVFFDRGPNTQYF
CDR3 DNA: TGCAGTGTATTCTTTGACAGGGGGCCGAATACGCAGTATTTT

D gene: NA
V gene: TRBV2
clone size: once
J gene: TRBJ1-2
CDR3 protein: CASSILGPSGRNYGYTF
CDR3 DNA: TGTGCCAGCAGCATCTTGGGACCTAGCGGGAGGAACTATGGCTACACCTTC

D gene: TRBD1
V gene: TRBV15
clone size: few
J gene: TRBJ2-1
CDR3 protein: CATRDRVLDEQFF
CDR3 DNA: TGTGCCACCAGAGACAGGGTATTGGATGAGCAGTTCTTC

D gene: TRBD2
V gene: TRBV28
clone size: many
J gene: TRBJ2-7
CDR3 protein: CASSRTSGSSMREQYF
CDR3 DNA: TGTGCCAGCAGTAGGACTAGCGGGAGCTCAATGCGCGAGCAGTACTTC

D gene: NA
V gene: TRBV4-1
clone size: many
J gene: TRBJ2-7
CDR3 protein: CASSQESSYEQYF
CDR3 DNA: TGTGCCAGCAGCCAAGAATCGAGCTACGAGCAGTACTTC

D gene: TRBD2
V gene: TRBV7-9
clone size: NA
J gene: TRBJ2-1
CDR3 protein: CASSFPNEGSGTPANEQFF
CDR3 DNA: TGTGCCAGCAGCTTCCCAAATGAGGGTAGCGGGACCCCCGCCAATGAGCAGTTCTTC

D gene: NA
V gene: TRBV6-2/TRBV6-3
clone size: many
J gene: TRBJ2-3
CDR3 protein: CASLDKGPADTQYF
CDR3 DNA: TGTGCCAGCCTGGACAAGGGGCCGGCAGATACGCAGTATTTT

D gene: NA
V gene: TRBV18
clone size: NA
J gene: TRBJ1-3
CDR3 protein: CASSPQNKGTGNTIYF
CDR3 DNA: TGTGCCAGCTCACCACAAAACAAAGGAACAGGAAACACCATATATTTT

D gene: TRBD1
V gene: TRBV5-6
clone size: NA
J gene: TRBJ2-7
CDR3 protein: CASSWDRVGYEQYF
CDR3 DNA: TGTGCCAGCAGTTGGGACAGGGTCGGGTACGAGCAGTACTTC

D gene: TRBD1
V gene: TRBV18
clone size: many
J gene: TRBJ1-2
CDR3 protein: CASSPKGASPGYTF
CDR3 DNA: TGTGCCAGCTCACCAAAGGGGGCCTCGCCTGGCTACACCTTC